The clone carrying this TCR beta chain is a singleton in its sample. Its specificity is unknown. The CDR3 is 11 residues long. CDR1 is DFQATT, CDR2 SNEGSKA, per germline (reference sequence). This record belongs to a study of OX40 agonist ivuxolimab in advanced cancers. Whole-study results and caveats: Not determined was the antigen specificity of the expanded peripheral T cells.

Measured with immunoSEQ multiplex PCR; TCRdb has only the in-frame clones, and not every one. The data show about 79,000 clones, approximately 81% seen once. The clonotype originates from an adult with an advanced solid tumor such as melanoma, head and neck, liver or kidney cancer. V is TRBV20-1 and J is TRBJ2-5, with D unresolved. The closer fit of TRBJ2-7 to the DNA end suggests the J call may be wrong. This specimen was CD4+ or CD8+ T cells sorted from blood, taken in a trial of the OX40 agonist ivuxolimab. Here the CDR3 reads CSAPDMDEQYF. The DNA of the CDR3 is TGCAGTGCTCCCGACATGGACGAGCAGTACTTC.